A single sample gave rise to the 12 T cell receptor beta chains below, sequenced in a study of T-cell reconstitution after alpha-beta-depleted transplantation in children. Researchers prepared the TCRbeta library using unique molecular identifiers, the study reports. MiXCR, applied by TCRdb to the PCR reads, yields one record per CDR3 protein. Of roughly 300,000 distinct CDR3 sequences listed, roughly 9.5% are singletons. The sample was PBMCs from the stem cell graft donor, taken from the stem cell graft. The receptor set was obtained from a human donor who donated a stem cell graft to a child with SCID.

In this sample, this clonotype turned up many times. The genes are TRBV9 and TRBJ2-1; D not certain. This CDR3 is 14 amino acids long. With 0 bases removed from V and 6 bases from J, the gap between germline ends came to 10 bases. Germline V gene lookup returns CDR1 SGDLS and CDR2 YYNGEE. The CDR3 DNA sequence: TGTGCCAGCAGCGTAGGAAGGGCAGCCAATGAGCAGTTCTTC. Translated: CASSVGRAANEQFF.

The chain recombines TRBV20-1 with TRBJ2-7, with D perhaps being TRBD1 or TRBD2 (5 bases each). V lost 2 bases and J lost 2, with 10 bases in between. This CDR3 is built from 13 residues. Germline CDR1 and CDR2: DFQATT and SNEGSKA (reference sequence). The CDR3 DNA follows: TGCAGTGCTAGAAGGGACGGCACCTACGAGCAGTACTTC. It is translated as CSARRDGTYEQYF.

This clonotype was seen at least ten times. The V gene is TRBV4-1, the J gene TRBJ2-1, with 11 bases aligning to TRBD2. Per the germline V gene, CDR1 is MGHRA and CDR2 is YSYEKL. The CDR3 has 13 residues. The J segment lost 9 bases and the V segment lost 4 bases, leaving 2 bases of the junction unmatched. CDR3 protein: CASSPGTSGEQFF. In nucleotides, the CDR3 is TGCGCCAGCAGCCCCGGGACTAGCGGTGAGCAGTTCTTC.

J is TRBJ2-1 and V is TRBV3-1; D not certain. The germline V gene encodes CDR1 LGHDT and CDR2 YNNKEL (reference sequence). The CDR3 contains 14 residues. Trimming shortened V by 4 bases and J by 0 bases, and 7 bases separated the two germline ends. DNA for the CDR3: TGTGCCAGCAGCCGCTACAGCTCCTACAATGAGCAGTTCTTC. Translation gives CASSRYSSYNEQFF.

The CDR3: CASSLAARDSPWVGEQYF. CDR3 DNA sequence: TGTGCCAGCAGCTTAGCGGCACGGGACAGTCCTTGGGTTGGAGAGCAGTACTTC. The chain recombines TRBV7-6 with TRBJ2-7; the match to TRBD1 covers 7 bases. The CDR3 runs to 18 residues. V trimming: 0 bases; J trimming: 7 bases; junction bases outside the gene matches: 18. Per germline, CDR1 SGHVS and CDR2 FNYEAQ.

The chain couples TRBV27 to TRBJ1-2; D is ambiguous. Germline V gene data show CDR1 as MNHEY and CDR2 as SMNVEV (reference sequence). V shed 0 bases and J shed 4 bases, with 9 bases lying between them. The CDR3 length is 14 residues. CDR3 region: CASSLSNLGYGYTF. The CDR3 region has the DNA TGTGCCAGCAGTTTATCCAACCTTGGCTATGGCTACACCTTC.

This clonotype was found a few times. V usage is TRBV7-9 and J usage is TRBJ1-1, with D perhaps TRBD1 (6 bases). Trimming cost V 1 base and J 8 bases, with 8 bases left between them. Germline V gives CDR1 SEHNR, CDR2 FQNEAQ (reference sequence). This CDR3 has 12 residues. Written as DNA, the CDR3 is TGTGCCAGCAGCTTAGGAGGGGGGGAAGCTTTCTTT. Amino acid sequence: CASSLGGGEAFF.

In this sample, this clonotype turned up a few times. This chain joins TRBV15 and TRBJ2-7, with D perhaps TRBD1 (5 bases). Germline V lookup: CDR1 LNHNV, CDR2 YYDKDF (reference sequence). This CDR3 is 15 amino acids long. V lost 1 base, J lost 4 bases, and 14 bases lay in between. The CDR3 loop is CATSRGQGFSYEQYF. CDR3 in DNA: TGTGCCACCAGCAGAGGCCAGGGATTTTCGTACGAGCAGTACTTC.

This clonotype appeared many times. This chain links TRBV5-6 with TRBJ2-7; D is perhaps TRBD1 (5 bases). Germline V lookup: CDR1 SGHDT, CDR2 YYEEEE. V was cut by 0 bases and J by 4 bases, with 17 bases left in between. The CDR3 is 16 residues long. CDR3 coding DNA: TGTGCCAGCAGCTTGGAGGTTCAGGGTTCCCGTTACGAGCAGTACTTC. Translated: CASSLEVQGSRYEQYF.

The CDR3 spells CSARGQGRGAFF. The CDR3 DNA reads TGCAGTGCTAGAGGACAGGGGAGGGGAGCTTTCTTT. The gene calls are TRBV20-1 and TRBJ1-1; 8 bases fit TRBD1. The CDR3 covers 12 residues. CDR1 and CDR2 from the germline V gene are DFQATT and SNEGSKA (reference sequence). V was pared by 1 base and J by 10 bases, with 5 bases of the junction left unmatched.

The chain combines TRBV7-1 with TRBJ1-2; the match to TRBD1 covers 9 bases. TRBV7-1 is an ORF, and what it does is uncertain. This CDR3 has 18 amino acids. Trimming removed 3 bases from V and 4 bases from J; junction bases left unmatched: 15. CDR3 DNA: TGTGCCAGCAGCTCGATTACCGGGACAGGGTTAGTGGTCTATGGCTACACCTTC. This translates into CASSSITGTGLVVYGYTF.

This clonotype was observed a handful of times. The chain employs TRBV18 and TRBJ1-1; 11 bases are a match to TRBD1. Germline values: CDR1 KGHSH, CDR2 LQKENI. The CDR3 runs to 14 residues. J was trimmed by 10 bases and V by 6 bases; bases with no gene match: 10. Here the CDR3 reads CASSQTGTGGGAFF. CDR3 sequence (DNA): TGTGCCAGCTCTCAAACCGGGACAGGGGGGGGAGCTTTCTTT.